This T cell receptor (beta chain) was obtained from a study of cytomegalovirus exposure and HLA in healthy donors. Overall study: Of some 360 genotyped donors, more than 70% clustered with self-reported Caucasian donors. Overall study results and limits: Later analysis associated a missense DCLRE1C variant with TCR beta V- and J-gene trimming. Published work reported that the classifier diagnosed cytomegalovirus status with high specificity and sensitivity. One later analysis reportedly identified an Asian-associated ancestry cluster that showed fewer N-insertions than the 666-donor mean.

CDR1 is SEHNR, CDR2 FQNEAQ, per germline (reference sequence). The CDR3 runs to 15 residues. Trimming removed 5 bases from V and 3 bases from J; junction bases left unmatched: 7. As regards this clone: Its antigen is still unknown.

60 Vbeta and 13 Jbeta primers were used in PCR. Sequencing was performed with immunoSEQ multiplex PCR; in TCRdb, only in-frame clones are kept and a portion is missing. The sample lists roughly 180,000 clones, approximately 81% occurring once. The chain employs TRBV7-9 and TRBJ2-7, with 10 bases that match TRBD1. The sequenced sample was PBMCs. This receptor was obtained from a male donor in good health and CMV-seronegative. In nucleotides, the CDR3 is TGTGCCAGCAGCACCGCCGGGACAGGGGACTACGAGCAGTACTTC. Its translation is CASSTAGTGDYEQYF. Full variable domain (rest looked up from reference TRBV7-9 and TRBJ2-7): DTGVSQNPRHKITKRGQNVTFRCDPISEHNRLYWYRQTLGQGPEFLTYFQNEAQLEKSRLLSDRFSAERPKGSFSTLEIQRTEQGDSAMYLCASSTAGTGDYEQYFGPGTRLTVT.